A selection of T cell receptor beta chains follows, all from one sample in a study of blood T cell repertoires in COVID-19. The table came from immunoSEQ multiplex PCR; TCRdb's copy has only in-frame clones and leaves some out. The sample carries fewer than 250,000 clones, 70% to 90% recorded once. The specimen was peripheral blood. The source of these receptors is a woman aged 50 to 60 with acute or convalescent COVID-19. Each CDR3 is given with its conserved first and last residue. Fields, in order: CDR3 DNA, CDR3 protein, clone size, D gene, J gene, V gene. The D gene is left open where the match is weak. Size tells how often a clone was seen (once, few, many) or the class of an expanded clone, and some rows leave it out.

DNA: TGCAGCGTAGGGGGTAGAAACAGGGGGTCGGAGACCCAGTACTTC
CDR3: CSVGGRNRGSETQYF
size: .
D: TRBD1
J: TRBJ2-5
V: TRBV29-1

DNA: TGTGCCAGCATCGACTCCTGGGGGGCTGAAGCTTTCTTT
CDR3: CASIDSWGAEAFF
size: .
D: .
J: TRBJ1-1
V: TRBV6-5

DNA: TGTGCCACCATCGACACAAGAAGCACAGATACGCAGTATTTT
CDR3: CATIDTRSTDTQYF
size: few
D: .
J: TRBJ2-3
V: TRBV19

DNA: TGCGCCAGCAGCAGGGGGCGAGGTGAGAACACTGAAGCTTTCTTT
CDR3: CASSRGRGENTEAFF
size: .
D: TRBD1
J: TRBJ1-1
V: TRBV5-1

DNA: TGTGCCAGCAGCTTAGCCTCTCGGGAGCAGTACTTC
CDR3: CASSLASREQYF
size: once
D: .
J: TRBJ2-7
V: TRBV7-9

DNA: TGTGCCAGCAGCTTAGACGGCGGGGGATGGGAAAAACTGTTTTTT
CDR3: CASSLDGGGWEKLFF
size: few
D: .
J: TRBJ1-4
V: TRBV7-9

DNA: TGTGCCAGCAGTCCACCTAGCGGGTTTAACAATGAGCAGTTCTTC
CDR3: CASSPPSGFNNEQFF
size: .
D: TRBD2
J: TRBJ2-1
V: TRBV27

DNA: TGTGCCAGTAGCCTTGGCCAGCGGGGACTTAGCACAGATACGCAGTATTTT
CDR3: CASSLGQRGLSTDTQYF
size: .
D: TRBD2
J: TRBJ2-3
V: TRBV19

DNA: TGTGCCAGCTCACCACCGACAGGGATAAACACCGGGGAGCTGTTTTTT
CDR3: CASSPPTGINTGELFF
size: .
D: TRBD1
J: TRBJ2-2
V: TRBV18

DNA: TGTGCCAGCAGCCAGGTAAACTCCGGAAACACCATATATTTT
CDR3: CASSQVNSGNTIYF
size: .
D: .
J: TRBJ1-3
V: TRBV3-1/TRBV3-2

DNA: TGTGCCACCAGCAGAGGACAGGGGGCGGGTTACGAGCAGTACTTC
CDR3: CATSRGQGAGYEQYF
size: .
D: TRBD1
J: TRBJ2-7
V: TRBV15

DNA: TGTGCCAGCAGCTTAGGAGTCCCACCAAAACTGTTTTTT
CDR3: CASSLGVPPKLFF
size: .
D: .
J: TRBJ1-4
V: TRBV7-9

DNA: TGTGCCATCAGTGACGTGGCTAGCGGGGGTCCCGGCTACGAGCAGTACTTC
CDR3: CAISDVASGGPGYEQYF
size: many
D: TRBD2
J: TRBJ2-7
V: TRBV10-3

DNA: TGTGCCAGCAGTGAACCCCTCGGGAGCAATCAGCCCCAGCATTTT
CDR3: CASSEPLGSNQPQHF
size: .
D: .
J: TRBJ1-5
V: TRBV2

DNA: TGTGCCAGCAACTCAAAAGGAGGGGTGGGTACGCAGTATTTT
CDR3: CASNSKGGVGTQYF
size: few
D: .
J: TRBJ2-3
V: TRBV14

DNA: TGTGCCAGCAGCTTATCGTCACAGGCTAATGAAAAACTGTTTTTT
CDR3: CASSLSSQANEKLFF
size: .
D: .
J: TRBJ1-4
V: TRBV5-5

DNA: TGTGCCAGCAGCCCATACCCGAGCGGGGACTCCTACAATGAGCAGTTCTTC
CDR3: CASSPYPSGDSYNEQFF
size: .
D: TRBD2
J: TRBJ2-1
V: TRBV5-6

DNA: TGCAGCGTTGCAGGGGAGGAGCAGTTCTTC
CDR3: CSVAGEEQFF
size: few
D: .
J: TRBJ2-1
V: TRBV29-1

DNA: TGTGCCAGCAGCATTACAGTCCTAAGCTCTGGAAACACCATATATTTT
CDR3: CASSITVLSSGNTIYF
size: .
D: .
J: TRBJ1-3
V: TRBV7-9

DNA: TGTGCCAGCAGCCTTTCTTCTAATTCACCCCTCCACTTT
CDR3: CASSLSSNSPLHF
size: once
D: .
J: TRBJ1-6
V: TRBV11-3

DNA: TGTGCCAGCAGTAAACTATCCGGGACAGGAAATGAGCAGTTCTTC
CDR3: CASSKLSGTGNEQFF
size: .
D: TRBD1
J: TRBJ2-1
V: TRBV2

DNA: TGTGCCTGGAGTGGGGGGGAGCGCTATGGCTACACCTTC
CDR3: CAWSGGERYGYTF
size: once
D: .
J: TRBJ1-2
V: TRBV30